What follows are 14 T cell receptor beta chains derived from one specimen sequenced in a study of shared clonotypes between healthy human individuals. TCRdb's table, derived via immunoSEQ multiplex PCR, lists solely in-frame clones and lacks some. The top ten hold about 1.1% of the sample, which has over 2 million clones, around 96% seen once. Cells designated naive CD8 were CD45RO-negative and were positively selected for CCR7, with terminally differentiated effector memory CD45RA+ cells excluded. The sequenced sample was naive CD8+ T cells sorted from blood. These receptors were taken from a man between 18 and 35 years old in good health.

The rearrangement uses TRBV19 and TRBJ2-7; D not resolved. Trimming took 2 bases from V and 3 from J, leaving 8 bases between them. CDR3 size: 13 residues. CDR1 is LNHDA and CDR2 is SQIVND in the germline V gene (reference sequence). The CDR3 DNA follows: TGTGCCAGTAGTATAAGGCTAGACTACGAGCAGTACTTC. It is translated as CASSIRLDYEQYF.

The chain joins TRBV5-4 to TRBJ2-2; 9 bases agree with TRBD2. The CDR3 is 17 residues long. Unmatched junction bases numbered 11, after V lost 2 bases and J lost 6 bases. The germline V gene has CDR1 SGHNT and CDR2 YYREEE (reference sequence). Here the CDR3 reads CASSFLWREGQAGELFF. CDR3 in DNA: TGTGCCAGCAGCTTCCTCTGGCGGGAGGGCCAGGCCGGGGAGCTGTTTTTT.

The rearrangement links TRBV7-6 to TRBJ2-5; possibly TRBD2 for D (6 bases). V lost 4 bases and J 4 bases, leaving 10 bases between the germline ends. CDR1 SGHVS and CDR2 FNYEAQ come from the germline V gene. This CDR3 has 13 residues. CDR3 loop: CASSSRRGETQYF. The CDR3 nucleotides read TGTGCCAGCAGCTCCCGGAGGGGAGAGACCCAGTACTTC.

The rearrangement joins TRBV28 to TRBJ1-6; 7 bases map to TRBD1. Germline V gene sequence: CDR1 MDHEN, CDR2 SYDVKM. Trimming cost V 6 bases and J 0 bases; bases outside gene matches: 8. CDR3 length: 17 residues. The CDR3 DNA is TGTGCCAGCAGCGGGACAGCCGAGAGCTCCTATAATTCACCCCTCCACTTT. Translation gives CASSGTAESSYNSPLHF.

The chain links TRBV27 to TRBJ2-1; D is unclear. Germline CDR1 reads MNHEY; CDR2 reads SMNVEV (reference sequence). Trimming removed 2 bases from V and 8 bases from J, with 16 bases in between. There are 15 residues in the CDR3. The CDR3 here is CASSLGVRANDEQFF. CDR3 coding DNA: TGTGCCAGCAGTTTAGGGGTAAGGGCGAACGATGAGCAGTTCTTC.

This rearrangement joins TRBV6-4 to TRBJ2-2; 10 positions agree with TRBD1. Germline V lookup: CDR1 MRHNA, CDR2 SNTAGT. J lost 5 bases, V lost 5 bases, and 5 bases had no gene match. CDR3 length equals 15 residues. CDR3 DNA sequence: TGTGCCAGCAGTCCGACAGGGGGCTGGACCGGGGAGCTGTTTTTT. Amino acid sequence: CASSPTGGWTGELFF.

The count of this clone is one. Written as DNA, the CDR3 is TGCGCCAGCAGCCAAGGGGCCCTCCCGGACGGTTACGAGCAGTACTTC. Protein sequence: CASSQGALPDGYEQYF. This chain connects TRBV4-1 to TRBJ2-7; D gene unclear. The V end lost 1 base, the J end lost 4 bases, and 17 bases lay between the germline ends. The germline CDR1 and CDR2 sequences are MGHRA and YSYEKL. The CDR3 runs 16 residues.

The chain is built from TRBV19 and TRBJ2-6; 7 bases line up with TRBD2. With 5 bases clipped from V and 0 bases from J, the junction kept 7 bases outside the gene matches. The germline V gene encodes CDR1 LNHDA and CDR2 SQIVND (reference sequence). The CDR3 is made up of 17 amino acids. The CDR3 DNA follows: TGTGCCAGTAGTTCCCGGGAGGCTAGCTCTGGGGCCAACGTCCTGACTTTC. This sequence encodes CASSSREASSGANVLTF.

The gene calls are TRBV27 and TRBJ2-7, with D maybe TRBD2 (5 bases). Germline V lookup: CDR1 MNHEY, CDR2 SMNVEV (reference sequence). This CDR3 contains 14 residues. The V end lost 4 bases, the J end lost 0 bases, and 10 bases lay between the germline ends. The CDR3 is CASSYGGSSYEQYF. The CDR3 DNA reads as TGTGCCAGCAGTTATGGAGGAAGCTCCTACGAGCAGTACTTC.

This clone was counted a single time. This chain links TRBV6-1 with TRBJ1-1, with 7 nucleotides matching TRBD1. Germline loops: CDR1 MNHNS, CDR2 SASEGT. CDR3 length: 13 amino acids. J gave up 5 bases and V 10 bases, and 10 bases lay outside the gene matches. The CDR3 here is CAIRQGVGTEAFF. CDR3 nucleotides: TGTGCCATCAGACAGGGCGTAGGAACTGAAGCTTTCTTT.

The chain carries TRBV27 and TRBJ2-2, with 10 nucleotides matching TRBD1. The V gene's germline CDR1 is MNHEY and CDR2 SMNVEV (reference sequence). V gave up 11 bases and J gave up 0 bases; unmatched junction bases: 12. The CDR3 totals 17 residues. This CDR3 reads CASAGQGLYSNTGELFF. Written as DNA, the CDR3 is TGTGCCTCCGCGGGACAGGGGTTGTACTCGAACACCGGGGAGCTGTTTTTT.

The chain uses TRBV9 and TRBJ2-3; TRBD2 matches 7 bases. Germline V CDR1 and CDR2: SGDLS, YYNGEE. CDR3 length equals 18 residues. The ends lost 1 base at V and 3 bases at J; junction bases unmatched: 14. The CDR3 DNA reads TGTGCCAGCAGCGTAACCGCGGGAGCAATGTCCGGGACAGATACGCAGTATTTT. It encodes CASSVTAGAMSGTDTQYF.

This clone was picked up one time. The chain couples TRBV27 to TRBJ2-7; 10 bases are shared with TRBD1. Germline assignment: CDR1 MNHEY and CDR2 SMNVEV (reference sequence). The CDR3 is 16 amino acids. V trimming: 7 bases; J trimming: 2 bases; junction bases outside the gene matches: 11. The CDR3 DNA follows: TGTGCCAGCACCAACCTTCCGGGACAGGGGCCCTACGAGCAGTACTTC. Translated, it gives CASTNLPGQGPYEQYF.

This sequence joins TRBV5-4 and TRBJ2-5; D may match TRBD1 or TRBD2 (6 bases each). V was trimmed by 4 bases and J by 5 bases, leaving 18 bases between them. This CDR3 has 15 amino acids. Germline loops: CDR1 SGHNT, CDR2 YYREEE (reference sequence). DNA for the CDR3: TGTGCCAGCAGCCCCCGGGGTGGGGGGCCGGAGACCCAGTACTTC. This gives the protein CASSPRGGGPETQYF.